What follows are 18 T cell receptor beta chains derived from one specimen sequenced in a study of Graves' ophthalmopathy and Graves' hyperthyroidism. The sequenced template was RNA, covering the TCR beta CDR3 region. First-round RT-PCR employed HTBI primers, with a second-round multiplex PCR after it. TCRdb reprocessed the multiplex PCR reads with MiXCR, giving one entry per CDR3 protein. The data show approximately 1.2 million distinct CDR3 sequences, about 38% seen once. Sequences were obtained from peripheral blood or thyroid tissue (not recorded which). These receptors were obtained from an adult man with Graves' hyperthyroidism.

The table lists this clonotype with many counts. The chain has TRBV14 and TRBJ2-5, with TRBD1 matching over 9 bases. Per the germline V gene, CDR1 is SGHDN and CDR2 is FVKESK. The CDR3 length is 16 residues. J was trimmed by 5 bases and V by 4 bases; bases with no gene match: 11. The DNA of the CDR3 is TGTGCCAGCAGCCGCCTCCAGGGACAGGGATGGGAGACCCAGTACTTC. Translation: CASSRLQGQGWETQYF.

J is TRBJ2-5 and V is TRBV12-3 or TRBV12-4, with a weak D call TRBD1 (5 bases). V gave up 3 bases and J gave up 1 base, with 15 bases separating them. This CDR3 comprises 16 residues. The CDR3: CASSFLGVEAQETQYF. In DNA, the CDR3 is TGTGCCAGCAGTTTTTTAGGGGTCGAGGCCCAAGAGACCCAGTACTTC.

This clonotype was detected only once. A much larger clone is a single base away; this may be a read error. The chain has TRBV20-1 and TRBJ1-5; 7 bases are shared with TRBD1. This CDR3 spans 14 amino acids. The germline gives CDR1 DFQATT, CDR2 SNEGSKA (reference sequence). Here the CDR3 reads CSAGDSQGDQPQHF. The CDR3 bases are TGCAGTGCTGGAGACTCTCAGGGGGACCAGCCCCAGCATTTT.

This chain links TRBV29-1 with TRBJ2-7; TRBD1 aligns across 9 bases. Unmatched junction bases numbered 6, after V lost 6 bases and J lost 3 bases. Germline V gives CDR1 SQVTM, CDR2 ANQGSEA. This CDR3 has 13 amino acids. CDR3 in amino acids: CSVRTGVSYEQYF. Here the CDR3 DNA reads TGCAGCGTGCGGACAGGGGTAAGCTACGAGCAGTACTTC.

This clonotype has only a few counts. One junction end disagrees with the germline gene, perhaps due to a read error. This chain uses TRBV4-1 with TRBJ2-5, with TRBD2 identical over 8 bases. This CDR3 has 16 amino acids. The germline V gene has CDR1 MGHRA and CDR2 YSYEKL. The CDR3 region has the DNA TGTGCCAGCAGCCAACGGGGTAGCGGGGTGGAAGAGACCCAGTACTTC. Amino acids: CASSQRGSGVEETQYF.

DNA of the CDR3: TGCAGTGCGAGGGGGGGACAGGGCTACCCGAACTCCTACGAGCAGTACTTC. Protein: CSARGGQGYPNSYEQYF. V gene TRBV20-1 combines with J gene TRBJ2-7; 9 bases match TRBD1. Germline-derived CDR1 and CDR2 are DFQATT and SNEGSKA (reference sequence). The CDR3 extends over 17 amino acids. The V segment lost 6 bases and the J segment 0 bases; nucleotides outside the gene matches: 15.

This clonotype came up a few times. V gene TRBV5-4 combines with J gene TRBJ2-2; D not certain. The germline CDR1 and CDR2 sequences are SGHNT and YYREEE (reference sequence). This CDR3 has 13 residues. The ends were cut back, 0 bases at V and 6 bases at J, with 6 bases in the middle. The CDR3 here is CASSLAPSGELFF. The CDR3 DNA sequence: TGTGCCAGCAGCTTGGCCCCCTCCGGGGAGCTGTTTTTT.

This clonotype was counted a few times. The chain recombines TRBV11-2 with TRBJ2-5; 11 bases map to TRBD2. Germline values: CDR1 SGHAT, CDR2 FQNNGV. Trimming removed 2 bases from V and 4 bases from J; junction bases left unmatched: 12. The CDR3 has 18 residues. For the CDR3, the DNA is TGTGCCAGCAGCTTAACCACTATAGCGGGGGGGCTGGGAGAGACCCAGTACTTC. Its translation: CASSLTTIAGGLGETQYF.

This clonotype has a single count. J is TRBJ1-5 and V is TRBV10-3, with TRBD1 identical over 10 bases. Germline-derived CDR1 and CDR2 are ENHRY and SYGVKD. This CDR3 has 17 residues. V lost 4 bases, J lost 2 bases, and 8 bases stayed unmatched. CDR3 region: CAISGASGTGGNQPQHF. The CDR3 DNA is TGTGCCATCAGTGGGGCTAGCGGGACAGGGGGCAATCAGCCCCAGCATTTT.

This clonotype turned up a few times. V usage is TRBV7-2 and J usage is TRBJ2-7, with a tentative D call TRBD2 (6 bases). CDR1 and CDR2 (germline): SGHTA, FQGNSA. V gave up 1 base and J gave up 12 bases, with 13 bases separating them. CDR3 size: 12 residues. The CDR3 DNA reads TGTGCCAGCAGCTTAGATTGGCGGGATCCGTACTTC. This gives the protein CASSLDWRDPYF.

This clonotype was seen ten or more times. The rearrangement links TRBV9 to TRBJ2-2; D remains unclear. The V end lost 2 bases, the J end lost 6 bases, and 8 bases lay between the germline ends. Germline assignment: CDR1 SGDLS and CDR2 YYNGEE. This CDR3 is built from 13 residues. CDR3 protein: CASSVQVPGELFF. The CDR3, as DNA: TGTGCCAGCAGCGTTCAGGTCCCCGGGGAGCTGTTTTTT. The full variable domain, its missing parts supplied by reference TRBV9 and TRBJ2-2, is DSGVTQTPKHLITATGQRVTLRCSPRSGDLSVYWYQQSLDQGLQFLIQYYNGEERAKGNILERFSAQQFPDLHSELNLSSLELGDSALYFCASSVQVPGELFFGEGSRLTVL.

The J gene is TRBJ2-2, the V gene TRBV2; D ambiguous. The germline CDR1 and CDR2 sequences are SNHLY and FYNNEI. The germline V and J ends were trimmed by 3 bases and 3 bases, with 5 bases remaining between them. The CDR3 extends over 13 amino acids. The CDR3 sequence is CASSDGHTGELFF. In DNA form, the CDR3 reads TGTGCCAGCAGTGACGGCCACACCGGGGAGCTGTTTTTT.

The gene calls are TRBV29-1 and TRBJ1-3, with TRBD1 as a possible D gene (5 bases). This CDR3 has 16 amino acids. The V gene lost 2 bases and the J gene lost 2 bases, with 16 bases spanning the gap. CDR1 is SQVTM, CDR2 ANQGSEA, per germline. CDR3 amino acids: CSVERRGTSPGNTIYF. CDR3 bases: TGCAGCGTTGAAAGGAGGGGAACGAGCCCTGGAAACACCATATATTTT.

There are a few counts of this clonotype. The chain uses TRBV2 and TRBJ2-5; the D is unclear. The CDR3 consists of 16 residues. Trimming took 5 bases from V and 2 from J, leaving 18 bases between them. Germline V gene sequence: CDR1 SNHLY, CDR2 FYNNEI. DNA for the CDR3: TGTGCCAGCAGTTACCCCCGACCGCCAAGACAAGAGACCCAGTACTTC. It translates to CASSYPRPPRQETQYF. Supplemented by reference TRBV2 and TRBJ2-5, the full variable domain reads EPEVTQTPSHQVTQMGQEVILRCVPISNHLYFYWYRQILGQKVEFLVSFYNNEISEKSEIFDDQFSVERPDGSNFTLKIRSTKLEDSAMYFCASSYPRPPRQETQYFGPGTRLLVL.

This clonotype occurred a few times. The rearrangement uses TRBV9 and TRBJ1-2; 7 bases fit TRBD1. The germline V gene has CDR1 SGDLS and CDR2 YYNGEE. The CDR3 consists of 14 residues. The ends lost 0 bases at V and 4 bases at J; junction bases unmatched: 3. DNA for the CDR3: TGTGCCAGCAGCGTAGAGCCAGGGGGCTATGGCTACACCTTC. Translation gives CASSVEPGGYGYTF.

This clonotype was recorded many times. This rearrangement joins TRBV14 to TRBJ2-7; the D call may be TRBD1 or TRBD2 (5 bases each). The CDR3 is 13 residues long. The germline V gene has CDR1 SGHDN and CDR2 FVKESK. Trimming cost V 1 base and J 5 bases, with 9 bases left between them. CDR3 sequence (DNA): TGTGCCAGCAGCCAAGTTCGGGGCCACGAGCAGTACTTC. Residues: CASSQVRGHEQYF.

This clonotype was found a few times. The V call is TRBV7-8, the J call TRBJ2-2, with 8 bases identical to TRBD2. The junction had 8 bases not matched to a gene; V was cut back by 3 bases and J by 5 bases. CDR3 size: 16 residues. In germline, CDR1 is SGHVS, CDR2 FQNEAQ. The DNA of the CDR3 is TGTGCCAGCAGCTTGGACCGGGGGGGTTGGACCGGGGAGCTGTTTTTT. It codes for CASSLDRGGWTGELFF.

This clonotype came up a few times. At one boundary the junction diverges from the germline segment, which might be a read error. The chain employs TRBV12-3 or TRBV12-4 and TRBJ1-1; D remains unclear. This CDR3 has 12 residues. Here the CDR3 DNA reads TGTGCCGGCAGATTGTTAAACACTGAAGCTTTCTTT. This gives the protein CAGRLLNTEAFF.